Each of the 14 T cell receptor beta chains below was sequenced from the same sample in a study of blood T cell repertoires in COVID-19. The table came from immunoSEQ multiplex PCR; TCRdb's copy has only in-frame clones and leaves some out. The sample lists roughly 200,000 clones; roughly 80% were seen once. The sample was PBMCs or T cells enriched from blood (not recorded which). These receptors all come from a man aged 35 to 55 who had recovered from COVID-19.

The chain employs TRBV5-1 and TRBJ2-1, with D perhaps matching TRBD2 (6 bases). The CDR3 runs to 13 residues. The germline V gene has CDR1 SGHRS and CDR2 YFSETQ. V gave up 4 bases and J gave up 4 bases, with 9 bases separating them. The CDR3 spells CASSTGEYNEQFF. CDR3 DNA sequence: TGCGCCAGCAGCACGGGGGAATACAATGAGCAGTTCTTC.

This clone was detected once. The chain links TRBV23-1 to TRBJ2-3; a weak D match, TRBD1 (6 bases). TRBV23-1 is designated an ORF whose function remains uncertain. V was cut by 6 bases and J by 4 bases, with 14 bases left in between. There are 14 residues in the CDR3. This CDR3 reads CASRKITGPDTQYF. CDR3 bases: TGCGCCAGCAGGAAAATCACAGGGCCAGATACGCAGTATTTT.

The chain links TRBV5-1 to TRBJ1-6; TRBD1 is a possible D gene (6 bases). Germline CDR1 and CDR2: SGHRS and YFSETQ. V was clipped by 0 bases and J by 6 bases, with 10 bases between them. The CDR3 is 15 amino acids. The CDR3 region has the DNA TGCGCCAGCAGCTTGGATTGGACAGTTAATTCACCCCTCCACTTT. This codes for CASSLDWTVNSPLHF.

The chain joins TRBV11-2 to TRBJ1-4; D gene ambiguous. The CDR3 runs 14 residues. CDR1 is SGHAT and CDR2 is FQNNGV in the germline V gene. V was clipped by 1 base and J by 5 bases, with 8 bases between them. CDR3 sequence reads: CASSLGGWNEKLFF. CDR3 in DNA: TGTGCCAGCAGCTTAGGAGGGTGGAATGAAAAACTGTTTTTT.

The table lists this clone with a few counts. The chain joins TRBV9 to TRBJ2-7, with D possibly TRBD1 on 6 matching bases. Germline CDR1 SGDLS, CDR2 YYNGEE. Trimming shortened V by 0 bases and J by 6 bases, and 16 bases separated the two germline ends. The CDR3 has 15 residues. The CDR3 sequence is CASSVGPTGGSEQYF. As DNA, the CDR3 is TGTGCCAGCAGCGTAGGTCCGACAGGTGGGTCCGAGCAGTACTTC.

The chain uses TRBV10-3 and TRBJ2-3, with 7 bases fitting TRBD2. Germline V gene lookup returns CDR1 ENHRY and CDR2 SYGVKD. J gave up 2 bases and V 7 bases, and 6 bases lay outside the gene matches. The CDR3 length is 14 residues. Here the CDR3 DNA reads TGTGCCATCAAGACTAGCAGAGACACAGATACGCAGTATTTT. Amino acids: CAIKTSRDTDTQYF.

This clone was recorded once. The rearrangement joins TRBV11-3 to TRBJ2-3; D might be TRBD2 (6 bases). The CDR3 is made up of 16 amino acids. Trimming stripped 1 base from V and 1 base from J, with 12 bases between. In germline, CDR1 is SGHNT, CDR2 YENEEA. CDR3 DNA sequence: TGTGCCAGCAGCTTAGGACTAGATGCGGGCACAGATACGCAGTATTTT. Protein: CASSLGLDAGTDTQYF.

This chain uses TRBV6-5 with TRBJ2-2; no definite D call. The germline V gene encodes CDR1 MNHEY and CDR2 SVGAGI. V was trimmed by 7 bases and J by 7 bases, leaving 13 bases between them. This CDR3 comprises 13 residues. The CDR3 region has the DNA TGTGCCAGCAATCCCCTGGGCGTCGGGGAGCTGTTTTTT. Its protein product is CASNPLGVGELFF.

The CDR3 is CASSSDSPSQHF. For the CDR3, the DNA is TGTGCCAGCAGTTCCGACAGCCCGTCCCAGCATTTT. The chain recombines TRBV12-3 or TRBV12-4 with TRBJ1-5, with D maybe TRBD1 (5 bases). Trimming left V 4 bases short and J 11 bases short, with 12 bases between. This CDR3 is 12 amino acids long.

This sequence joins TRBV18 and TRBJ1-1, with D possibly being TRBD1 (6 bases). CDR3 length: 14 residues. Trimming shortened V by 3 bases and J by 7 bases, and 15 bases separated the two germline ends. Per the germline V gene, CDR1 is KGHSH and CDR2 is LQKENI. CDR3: CASSPQGGTNEAFF. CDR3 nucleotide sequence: TGTGCCAGCTCACCTCAGGGAGGGACAAATGAAGCTTTCTTT.

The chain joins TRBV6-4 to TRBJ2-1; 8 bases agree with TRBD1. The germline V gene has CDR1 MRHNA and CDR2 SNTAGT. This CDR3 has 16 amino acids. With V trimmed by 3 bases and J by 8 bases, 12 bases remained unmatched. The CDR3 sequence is CASSETGTGPWHEQFF. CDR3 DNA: TGTGCCAGCAGTGAAACGGGGACAGGACCTTGGCATGAGCAGTTCTTC.

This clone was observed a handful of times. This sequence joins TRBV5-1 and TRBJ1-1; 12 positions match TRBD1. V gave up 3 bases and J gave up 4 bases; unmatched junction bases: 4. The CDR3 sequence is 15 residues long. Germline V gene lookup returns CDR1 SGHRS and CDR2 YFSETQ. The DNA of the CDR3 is TGCGCCAGCAGCTCACGGGACAGGGGGCTCACTGAAGCTTTCTTT. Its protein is CASSSRDRGLTEAFF.

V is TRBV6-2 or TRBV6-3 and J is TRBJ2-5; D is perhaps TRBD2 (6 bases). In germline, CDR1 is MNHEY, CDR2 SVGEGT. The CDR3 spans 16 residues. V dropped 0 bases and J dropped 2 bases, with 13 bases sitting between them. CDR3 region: CASSYSAGLIQETQYF. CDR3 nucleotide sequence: TGTGCCAGCAGTTACTCGGCGGGACTTATACAAGAGACCCAGTACTTC.

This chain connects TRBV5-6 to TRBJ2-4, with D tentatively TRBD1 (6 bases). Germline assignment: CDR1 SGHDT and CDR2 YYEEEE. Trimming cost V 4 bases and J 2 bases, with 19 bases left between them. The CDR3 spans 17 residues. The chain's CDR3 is CASSTTGLHLTKNIQYF. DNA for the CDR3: TGTGCCAGCAGCACAACAGGGTTGCATTTAACCAAAAACATTCAGTACTTC.